The clone carrying this TCR beta chain occurred many times. Its antigen is not known. This sample was taken from a study of T cells after yellow fever vaccination. Findings and caveats of the study: FACS-sorted repertoires might harbor abundant contaminating clonotypes from the bulk population. Peak timing came faster in the weaker secondary response, day 5 versus 15. At approximately 95% for CD4 and around 91% for CD8, most primary-vaccination clones showed up again after the booster.

The CDR3 is 14 residues long. Trimming took off 6 bases at V and 4 bases at J, with 15 bases between the two ends. They built TCR cDNA with 5'RACE template switching, a step that put in a universal primer site and UMIs. TCRdb called the 5' RACE reads again in MiXCR, with one record for every CDR3 protein. The sample yields roughly 300,000 distinct CDR3 sequences, around 8.1% seen once. The chain uses TRBV12-3 or TRBV12-4 and TRBJ2-5; possible D gene TRBD1, 5 bases. This sequence was found in a man younger than 30 who received the YFV17D yellow fever vaccine. Sequenced material: PBMCs, taken approximately 47 days after the first yellow fever vaccination. The CDR3 nucleotides read TGTGCCAGCAGCGAAGGGGCCCAGGGAGAGACCCAGTACTTC. It is translated as CASSEGAQGETQYF.